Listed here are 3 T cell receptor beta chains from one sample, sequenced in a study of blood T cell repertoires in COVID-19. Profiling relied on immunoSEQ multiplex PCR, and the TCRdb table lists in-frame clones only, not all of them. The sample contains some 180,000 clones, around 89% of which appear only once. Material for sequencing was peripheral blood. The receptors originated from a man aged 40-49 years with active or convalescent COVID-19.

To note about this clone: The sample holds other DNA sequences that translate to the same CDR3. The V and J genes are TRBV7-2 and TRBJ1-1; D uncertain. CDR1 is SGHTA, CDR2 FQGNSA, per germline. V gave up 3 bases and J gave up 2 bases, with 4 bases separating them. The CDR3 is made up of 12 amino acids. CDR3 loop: CASSLTNTEAFF. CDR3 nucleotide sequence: TGTGCCAGCAGCTTGACTAACACTGAAGCTTTCTTT. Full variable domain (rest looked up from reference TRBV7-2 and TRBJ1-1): GAGVSQSPSNKVTEKGKDVELRCDPISGHTALYWYRQSLGQGLEFLIYFQGNSAPDKSGLPSDRFSAERTGGSVSTLTIQRTQQEDSAVYLCASSLTNTEAFFGQGTRLTVV.

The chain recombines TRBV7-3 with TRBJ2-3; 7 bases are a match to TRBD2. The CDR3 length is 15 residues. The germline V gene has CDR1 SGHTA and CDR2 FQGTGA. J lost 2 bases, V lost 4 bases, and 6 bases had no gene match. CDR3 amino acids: CASSSRGTITDTQYF. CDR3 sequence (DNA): TGTGCCAGCAGCTCCCGGGGGACTATCACAGATACGCAGTATTTT.

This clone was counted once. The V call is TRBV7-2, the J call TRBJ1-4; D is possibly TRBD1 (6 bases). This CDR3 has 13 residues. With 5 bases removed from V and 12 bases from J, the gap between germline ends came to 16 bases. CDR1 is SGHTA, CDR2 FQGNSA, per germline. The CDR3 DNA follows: TGTGCCAGCAGCCCCCTTTCAGGGGTCGAACTGTTTTTT. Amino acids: CASSPLSGVELFF.